The entry below describes one T cell receptor (beta chain). Repertoires were generated with immunoSEQ multiplex PCR, while TCRdb's copy carries only in-frame clones and drops some. The sample lists 100,000 to 120,000 clones; 85% were seen once. The data were obtained in a study of blood T cell repertoires in COVID-19. This CDR3 is 16 amino acids long. The V and J ends lost 5 bases and 4 bases, in that order; junction bases with no gene match: 8. CDR1 LNHDA and CDR2 SQIVND come from the germline V gene (reference sequence). The genes are TRBV19 and TRBJ1-4; 9 nucleotides line up with TRBD1. This TCR derives from an older woman with COVID-19, enrolled during active disease. Sequenced: peripheral blood. The CDR3 nucleotides are TGTGCCAGTAGTGTGACACAGGGGGCGTATAATGAAAAACTGTTTTTT. This encodes CASSVTQGAYNEKLFF. The full variable domain, its missing parts supplied by reference TRBV19 and TRBJ1-4, is DGGITQSPKYLFRKEGQNVTLSCEQNLNHDAMYWYRQDPGQGLRLIYYSQIVNDFQKGDIAEGYSVSREKKESFPLTVTSAQKNPTAFYLCASSVTQGAYNEKLFFGSGTQLSVL.